This T cell receptor (beta chain) was observed in a study of shared clonotypes between healthy human individuals. Findings and caveats of the study: An expected dependence of interdonor clonotype sharing on sequencing depth was noted.

J was trimmed by 9 bases and V by 1 base; bases with no gene match: 1. This CDR3 is built from 12 residues. Looked up from germline, CDR1 is LNHDA and CDR2 is SQIVND (reference sequence). Profiled with immunoSEQ multiplex PCR; TCRdb holds only in-frame clones, not every one. The data show 1.6 million or so clones, with roughly 98.5% seen just once and about 0.35% held by the top ten. Those who donated were healthy HIV-negative adults, with no recent acute infections or vaccinations reported. In regard to this clone: Its antigen is still unknown.

The V call is TRBV19, the J call TRBJ1-1; 8 positions agree with TRBD1. What was sequenced was naive CD4+ T cells sorted from blood. Subset specified: CD45RA+ positively selected. This receptor was identified in a man in his thirties or forties in good health. The CDR3 protein is CASSIARGQAFF. The CDR3 nucleotides read TGTGCCAGTAGTATAGCCAGGGGGCAAGCTTTCTTT.